Listed below are T cell receptor beta chains from one sample, sequenced in a study of blood T cell repertoires in COVID-19. Generated by immunoSEQ multiplex PCR, the TCRdb table keeps only in-frame clones and is missing some. The sample lists 130,000 to 150,000 clones, roughly four fifths occurring once. The sample taken for sequencing was peripheral blood. These receptors came from a man older than 75 with acute or convalescent COVID-19. The CDR3 runs from the conserved cysteine through the conserved F or W. D genes are given only for firm matches. Size values are once, few and many counts, or a class for expanded clones, and some rows have none.

d_gene | j_gene | abundance | v_gene | CDR3nt | CDR3aa
NA | TRBJ1-4 | NA | TRBV29-1 | TGCAGTGCCACTAGTGCAACTAATGAAAAACTGTTTTTT | CSATSATNEKLFF
NA | TRBJ1-3 | NA | TRBV4-2 | TGTGCCAGCAGCAAAGAGCTGGTCTACTCTGGAAACACCATATATTTT | CASSKELVYSGNTIYF
NA | TRBJ1-2 | NA | TRBV20-1 | TGCAGTGCTAGTCCAGCTAACTATGGCTACACCTTC | CSASPANYGYTF
NA | TRBJ2-1 | NA | TRBV21-1 | TGTGCCAGCAGCAAACTAGGGACAGGGGGCTACAATGAGCAGTTCTTC | CASSKLGTGGYNEQFF
NA | TRBJ2-4 | NA | TRBV6-2/TRBV6-3 | TGTGCCAGCAGCCGACAGGTGGGGAACATTCAGTACTTC | CASSRQVGNIQYF
TRBD1 | TRBJ1-2 | NA | TRBV5-1 | TGCGCCAGCAGCACCGGGACAGCAGCTAACTATGGCTACACCTTC | CASSTGTAANYGYTF
TRBD1 | TRBJ1-1 | NA | TRBV15 | TGTGCCACCAGCGGACCGGGACAGGGGGCGAGGGAAGCTTTCTTT | CATSGPGQGAREAFF
NA | TRBJ1-3 | NA | TRBV3-1/TRBV3-2 | TGTGCCAGCAGACAACGAGGGAGCTCTGGAAACACCATATATTTT | CASRQRGSSGNTIYF
NA | TRBJ1-1 | NA | TRBV9 | TGTGCCAGCAGCCCGACGGGCGGGGGAGGCACTGAAGCTTTCTTT | CASSPTGGGGTEAFF
NA | TRBJ1-4 | NA | TRBV28 | TGTGCCAGCAGTTCAGGGGCCCGCGCAACTAATGAAAAACTGTTTTTT | CASSSGARATNEKLFF
NA | TRBJ1-1 | NA | TRBV20-1 | TGCAGTGCTAGTCGGGACACTGAAGCTTTCTTT | CSASRDTEAFF
NA | TRBJ2-2 | few | TRBV2 | TGTGCCAGCACCCCGGAGGGGGGGGCTGGGGAGCTGTTTTTT | CASTPEGGAGELFF
NA | TRBJ2-2 | NA | TRBV4-1 | TGCGCCAGCAGCCAAGAAGGAGGGGCGGCCGGGGAGCTGTTTTTT | CASSQEGGAAGELFF
TRBD2 | TRBJ2-5 | once | TRBV7-3 | TGTGCCAGCAGCTCGGTGGGCGGGGGACAAGAGACCCAGTACTTC | CASSSVGGGQETQYF
TRBD1 | TRBJ1-2 | few | TRBV12-3/TRBV12-4 | TGTGCCAGCAGCCGCGGGACAGGGGGGATGCACACCTTC | CASSRGTGGMHTF
TRBD2 | TRBJ2-3 | NA | TRBV28 | TGTGCCAGCAGGCCCATGTTCGCGGGGGGGCCAGATACGCAGTATTTT | CASRPMFAGGPDTQYF
NA | TRBJ2-1 | few | TRBV7-3 | TGTGCCAGCAGCTCCAACTCCATCGAGCAGTTCTTC | CASSSNSIEQFF
NA | TRBJ2-2 | NA | TRBV11-1 | TGTGCCAGCAGCGCTCGACCGCTTCGGGGCACCGGGGAGCTGTTTTTT | CASSARPLRGTGELFF
TRBD1 | TRBJ1-1 | NA | TRBV3-1/TRBV3-2 | TGTGCCAGCAGCCACTCCGGGACAGGGAGCACTGAAGCTTTCTTT | CASSHSGTGSTEAFF
NA | TRBJ1-5 | NA | TRBV9 | TGTGCCAGCAGCGTAGTAGTTAGCAATCAGCCCCAGCATTTT | CASSVVVSNQPQHF
NA | TRBJ1-1 | NA | TRBV5-1 | TGCGCCAGCAGCCTCAGACAGGATAACACTGAAGCTTTCTTT | CASSLRQDNTEAFF
NA | TRBJ1-4 | NA | TRBV25-1 | TGTGCCAGCAGTGGTTCCGGGGGGCGGGAGGGAAAACTGTTTTTT | CASSGSGGREGKLFF
NA | TRBJ1-5 | NA | TRBV2 | TGTGCCAGCAGTGATCTTAATAGCAATCAGCCCCAGCATTTT | CASSDLNSNQPQHF
NA | TRBJ1-2 | NA | TRBV5-6 | TGTGCCAGCAACAAAGACGGGGGAGGCTACACCTTC | CASNKDGGGYTF
NA | TRBJ1-1 | NA | TRBV9 | TGTGCCAGCAGCGTAGATAGGGGTACTGAAGCTTTCTTT | CASSVDRGTEAFF
NA | TRBJ1-1 | NA | TRBV28 | TGTGCCAGCAGTTCTACTACCCGTAAGACAGGAGAAGCTTTCTTT | CASSSTTRKTGEAFF
NA | TRBJ2-1 | NA | TRBV12-3/TRBV12-4 | TGTGCCAGCAGCCTTCTTTATGAGCAGTTCTTC | CASSLLYEQFF
TRBD2 | TRBJ2-7 | NA | TRBV7-2 | TGTGCCAGCAGGGTCTCCGGACTAGCGCACCACGAGCAGTACTTC | CASRVSGLAHHEQYF
TRBD2 | TRBJ2-7 | NA | TRBV2 | TGTGCCAGTGGGGAGGGGACCTACGAGCAGTACTTC | CASGEGTYEQYF
NA | TRBJ1-1 | few | TRBV12-5 | TGTGCTAGTGGCAGTGAAGGAGGTTCGGCTTTCTTT | CASGSEGGSAFF
NA | TRBJ2-7 | NA | TRBV5-6 | TGTGCCAGCAGCTTCCCAAACGAGCAGTACTTC | CASSFPNEQYF
NA | TRBJ2-4 | NA | TRBV19 | TGTGCCAGTAGTATAACGGGGGTGGGTGCCAAAAACATTCAGTACTTC | CASSITGVGAKNIQYF
TRBD1 | TRBJ1-4 | NA | TRBV7-9 | TGTGCCAGCAGCTACAGGGGGCCAACAACTAATGAAAAACTGTTTTTT | CASSYRGPTTNEKLFF
TRBD1 | TRBJ1-2 | NA | TRBV28 | TGTGCCAGCAGTCCGGGACAGGGGGCTCCTAGGGTCTATGGCTACACCTTC | CASSPGQGAPRVYGYTF
TRBD1 | TRBJ1-5 | few | TRBV2 | TGTGCCAGCACTGCCCGACAGGGAGGTCAGCCCCAGCATTTT | CASTARQGGQPQHF
NA | TRBJ2-3 | NA | TRBV24-1 | TGTGCCACCAGTGATGACATCACAGATACGCAGTATTTT | CATSDDITDTQYF
TRBD2 | TRBJ2-5 | NA | TRBV2 | TGTGCCAGCAGTGACGGGGGGGATATCGAAGAGACCCAGTACTTC | CASSDGGDIEETQYF
TRBD1 | TRBJ2-1 | NA | TRBV5-4 | TGTGCCAGCAGCTTGGCGGGACAGACCTACAATGAGCAGTTCTTC | CASSLAGQTYNEQFF
NA | TRBJ1-2 | many | TRBV30 | TGTGCCTGGAGTGAAACAGGACCGCGGGAAGGCTACACCTTC | CAWSETGPREGYTF
NA | TRBJ1-4 | NA | TRBV30 | TGTGCCTGGAGTGTACGGGAAAAACTGTTTTTT | CAWSVREKLFF
NA | TRBJ1-6 | few | TRBV7-2 | TGTGCCAGCAGCTGGAGCGGGTGGAATTCACCCCTCCACTTT | CASSWSGWNSPLHF
NA | TRBJ2-1 | NA | TRBV2 | TGTGCCAGCAGTGAAAATCGCCTTACGCGAGAGCAGTTCTTC | CASSENRLTREQFF
TRBD1 | TRBJ1-2 | NA | TRBV24-1 | TGTGCCACCAGTGATTCCCGGACAGGATATGGCTACACCTTC | CATSDSRTGYGYTF
NA | TRBJ2-7 | NA | TRBV6-5 | TGTGCCAGCAGCGACCGGGGAGGCTACGAGCAGTACTTC | CASSDRGGYEQYF
NA | TRBJ1-5 | many | TRBV27 | TGTGCCAGCAGTCCCCGGGAGACTCCAAATCAGCCCCAGCATTTT | CASSPRETPNQPQHF
TRBD2 | TRBJ2-1 | once | TRBV5-6 | TGTGCCAGCAGCTCACCCCGGGACTACGACAATGAGCAGTTCTTC | CASSSPRDYDNEQFF
NA | TRBJ2-3 | NA | TRBV24-1 | TGTGCCACCAGTGATTTTACAGCGGGCACCACAGATACGCAGTATTTT | CATSDFTAGTTDTQYF
NA | TRBJ1-5 | NA | TRBV10-2 | TGCGCCAGCAGTGATCCGGAGCGGCCCCAGCATTTT | CASSDPERPQHF
NA | TRBJ2-6 | once | TRBV11-2 | TGTGCCAGCAGCTTAACAGCTTCTGGGGCCAACGTCCTGACTTTC | CASSLTASGANVLTF